This T cell receptor beta chain came from a study of cytomegalovirus exposure and HLA in healthy donors. This clone showed up just once. Vbeta (60) and Jbeta (13) primers were used in the PCR. Assay used: immunoSEQ multiplex PCR; TCRdb lists only in-frame clones, some missing. The sample lists approximately 130,000 clones, more than 65% occurring once. The TCR originated in a man aged 45-65 years in good health and CMV-seronegative. Sample: PBMCs.

The CDR3 bases are TGTGCCAGCAGCTCCCGGGACAGCCAAGAGACCCAGTACTTC. As protein: CASSSRDSQETQYF. V usage is TRBV7-8 and J usage is TRBJ2-5; 7 bases are shared with TRBD1. The CDR3 is 14 residues long. CDR1 is SGHVS and CDR2 is FQNEAQ in the germline V gene. Trimming took 4 bases from V and 1 from J; bases not matched to a gene: 3.